This T cell receptor beta chain was observed in a study of response to subunit inactivated influenza vaccine. Via MiXCR, TCRdb re-called the RT-PCR reads, giving one row per CDR3 protein. The table has more than 450,000 distinct CDR3 sequences, around 11% seen once. The same sample was also studied in work on T cells expressing NK-cell markers. This second study notes: 5'RACE template switching with UMIs generated TCR beta cDNA.

The source was PBMCs from blood, collected on the day of vaccination. The sequence derives from a man in his fifties or sixties who received an inactivated influenza vaccine.

In DNA, the CDR3 is TGTGCCAGCAGCCAAGATAACCCTCTAGGTGGCCCCCACGATTACGAGCAGTACTTC. The encoded protein is CASSQDNPLGGPHDYEQYF. The chain couples TRBV3-1 to TRBJ2-7; D uncertain. This CDR3 is 19 amino acids long. Germline V lookup: CDR1 LGHDT, CDR2 YNNKEL (reference sequence). With 0 bases removed from V and 4 bases from J, the gap between germline ends came to 25 bases.